This T cell receptor beta chain was identified during a study of molecular identifiers for immune sequencing clone quantification. Broader study findings: Over 98% of effector molecules, but under 1% in naive cells, were held by clones with more than 20 RNA copies. Underestimated sizes of highly expanded clones could result from identical TCR molecules that share a barcode.

A CD8+CD4-CCR7+CD45RA+ gate was used to sort naive CD8 T cells. The use of previously described methods and listed TCR primers produced the bulk TCR libraries. From the PCR reads, TCRdb called clonotypes with MiXCR, one entry per CDR3 protein. The sample has under 100,000 distinct CDR3 sequences; nearly 25% are singletons. To note about this clonotype: Its antigen is currently unknown.

The CDR3 has 12 amino acids. Germline V lookup: CDR1 MDHEN, CDR2 SYDVKM. Trimming removed 6 bases from V and 7 bases from J; junction bases left unmatched: 5. Sequenced material: naive CD8+ T cells from blood, with Jurkat cell RNA spiked in. The subset: FACS-sorted CD8+CD4-CCR7+CD45RA+ naive T cells. The J gene is TRBJ1-1, the V gene TRBV28, with 7 bases identical to TRBD1. The clonotype originates from a human donor in good health. Some libraries in this study had Jurkat cell RNA spiked in. The CDR3 DNA sequence: TGTGCCAGCAGCCGCCAGGGGGGTGAAGCTTTCTTT. The encoded protein is CASSRQGGEAFF.